The T cell receptor (beta chain) under discussion was sequenced for a study of T cell responses to AZD1222 COVID-19 vaccine. Sequenced by immunoSEQ multiplex PCR; TCRdb stores in-frame clones only, minus some. The sample lists 89,000 or so clones, around 84% seen once, with more than 5% in the top ten. This clone was counted only a few times. Its antigen is undetermined. Study conclusions and caveats: Donors in the cohort were predominantly white British and more often female, and clonal diversity was possibly underestimated. Reportedly, close to half of spike-specific TCRs are directed against unmutated variant regions.

Trimming cost V 5 bases and J 2 bases, with 10 bases left between them. The CDR3 sequence is 13 residues long. This chain links TRBV12-3 or TRBV12-4 with TRBJ2-7, with D tentatively TRBD1 or TRBD2 (5 bases each). Specimen: peripheral blood, collected 28 days after the second AZD1222 dose. This receptor was identified in an adult who received the AZD1222 COVID-19 vaccine. CDR3 nucleotide sequence: TGTGCCAGCAGTCAGGGACCTCCCTACGAGCAGTACTTC. It encodes CASSQGPPYEQYF.